The sequence of this TCR beta chain was determined in a study of cytomegalovirus exposure and HLA in healthy donors. 13 Jbeta primers and 60 Vbeta primers were used for the PCR. Profiling relied on immunoSEQ multiplex PCR, and the TCRdb table lists in-frame clones only, not all of them. The sample lists about 170,000 clones; approximately 80% were seen once. Study-level results: A highly shared variant cluster was judged a likely technical artifact. Three chains tied to CMV proved CMV antigen-specific in vitro. In a later analysis, parvovirus B19, influenza, CMV and Epstein-Barr virus appeared linked to several top co-occurrence clusters.

This clone has a handful of counts. What it binds is not known. In germline, CDR1 is SGHTA, CDR2 FQGNSA. Germline trimming cut 6 bases from V and 6 bases from J; bases unmatched to any gene: 11. The CDR3 loop spans 16 amino acids. V is TRBV7-2 and J is TRBJ2-7; TRBD2 matches 13 bases. This TCR was sampled from a woman between 45 and 65 years old in good health and CMV-seropositive. The source material was PBMCs. The CDR3 here is CASRPGTSGAAREQYF. The CDR3 coding sequence is TGTGCCAGCAGGCCCGGGACTAGCGGGGCGGCCCGCGAGCAGTACTTC.